This entry describes one T cell receptor beta chain. Participants had their cohort set by participant-reported clinical history. The study recruited exposed participants who had met a COVID-19 case within 2 weeks before entry. The record originates from a study of blood T cell repertoires in COVID-19. Study background: Sites across the United States, Italy and Spain contributed samples from acute and convalescent COVID-19. The analysed material was cDNA or gDNA that came from T cells, B-cell-depleted T cells, or PBMCs.

Using immunoSEQ multiplex PCR, the repertoire was profiled, and TCRdb retains in-frame clones only, with some absent. The table shows some 360,000 clones, with about nine tenths occurring only once. J gave up 5 bases and V 5 bases, and 7 bases lay outside the gene matches. From germline, CDR1 is SGHNT and CDR2 YENEEA. The CDR3 has 15 residues. Specimen: PBMCs or T cells enriched from blood (not recorded which). This clonotype originated in a woman aged 25 to 39 who had been exposed to COVID-19. V gene TRBV11-3 combines with J gene TRBJ2-2, with TRBD2 identical over 8 bases. Here the CDR3 reads CASSALAATTGELFF. DNA for the CDR3: TGTGCCAGCAGCGCACTAGCGGCGACGACCGGGGAGCTGTTTTTT.